This entry is about one TCR beta chain. No antigen is known for it. This entry is derived from a study of OX40 agonist ivuxolimab in advanced cancers. Background on the study: Every 2 weeks, ivuxolimab was infused into the patients intravenously at between 0.01 and 10 mg/kg.

Study-level points and caveats: Clonal expansion was seen in CD4+ and CD8+ blood T cells by week 6 at 0.1 to 3.0 mg/kg.

Libraries were prepared by immunoSEQ multiplex PCR; TCRdb keeps only in-frame clonotypes and omits some of them. Of around 80,000 clones listed, roughly 89% are singletons. Trimming at V came to 4 bases and at J to 8 bases, leaving 6 bases not matched to a gene. The CDR3 has 16 residues. The germline gives CDR1 SGHTA, CDR2 FQGTGA. The origin of this receptor is an adult with an advanced solid tumor such as melanoma, head and neck, liver or kidney cancer. This sequence joins TRBV7-3 and TRBJ2-3; 16 positions match TRBD2. The sequences come from CD4+ or CD8+ T cells sorted from blood, collected in a trial of the OX40 agonist ivuxolimab. The CDR3 nucleotides read TGTGCCAGCAGCTCGGGACTAGCGGGAGGGCTGGGTACGCAGTATTTT. Its translation is CASSSGLAGGLGTQYF.